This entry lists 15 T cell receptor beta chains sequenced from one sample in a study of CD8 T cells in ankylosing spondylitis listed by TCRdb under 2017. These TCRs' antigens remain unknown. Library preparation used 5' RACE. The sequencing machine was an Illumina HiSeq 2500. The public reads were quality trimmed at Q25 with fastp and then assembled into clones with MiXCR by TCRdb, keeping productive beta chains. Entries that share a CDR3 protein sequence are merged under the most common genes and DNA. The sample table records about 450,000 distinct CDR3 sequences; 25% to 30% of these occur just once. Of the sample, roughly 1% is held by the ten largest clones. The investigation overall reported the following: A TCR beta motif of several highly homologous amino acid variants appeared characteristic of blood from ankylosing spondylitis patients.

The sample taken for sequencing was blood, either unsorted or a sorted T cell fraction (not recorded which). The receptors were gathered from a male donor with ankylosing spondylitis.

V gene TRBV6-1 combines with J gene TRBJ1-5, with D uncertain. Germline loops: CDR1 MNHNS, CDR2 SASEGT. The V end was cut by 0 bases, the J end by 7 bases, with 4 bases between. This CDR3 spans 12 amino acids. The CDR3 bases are TGTGCCAGCAGTGAAGCAGACCAGCCCCAGCATTTT. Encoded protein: CASSEADQPQHF.

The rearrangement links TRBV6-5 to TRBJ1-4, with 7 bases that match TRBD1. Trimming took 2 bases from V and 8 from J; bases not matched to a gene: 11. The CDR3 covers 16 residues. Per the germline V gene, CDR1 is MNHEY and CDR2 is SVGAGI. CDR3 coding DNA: TGTGCCAGCAGTTACCTGGGGACAGCTGGGGGGGAAAAACTGTTTTTT. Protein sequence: CASSYLGTAGGEKLFF.

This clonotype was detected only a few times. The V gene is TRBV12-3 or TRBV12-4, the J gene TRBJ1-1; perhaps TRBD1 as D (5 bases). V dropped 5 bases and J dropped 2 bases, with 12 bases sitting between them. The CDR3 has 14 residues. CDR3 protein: CASSPRTRNTEAFF. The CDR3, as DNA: TGTGCCAGCAGTCCACGGACACGTAACACTGAAGCTTTCTTT.

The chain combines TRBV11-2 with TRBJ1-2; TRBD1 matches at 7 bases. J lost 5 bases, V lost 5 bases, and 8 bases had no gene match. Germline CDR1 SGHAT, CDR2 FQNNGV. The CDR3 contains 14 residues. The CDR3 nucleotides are TGTGCCAGCAGCCCACAGACAGGGAGATATGGCTACACCTTC. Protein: CASSPQTGRYGYTF.

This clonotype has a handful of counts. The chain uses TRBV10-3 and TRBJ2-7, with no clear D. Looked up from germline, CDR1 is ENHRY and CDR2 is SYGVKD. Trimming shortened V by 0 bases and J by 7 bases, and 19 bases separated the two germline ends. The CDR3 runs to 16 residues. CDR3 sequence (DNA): TGTGCCATCAGTGAGTCGAAGAATAGTGACCCTTGGGAGCAGTACGTC. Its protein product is CAISESKNSDPWEQYV.

CDR3 residues: CSARPSGTYEQYF. Written as DNA, the CDR3 is TGCAGTGCTAGGCCTAGCGGAACCTACGAGCAGTACTTC. This chain uses TRBV20-1 with TRBJ2-7, with 7 bases fitting TRBD2. V gave up 3 bases and J gave up 2 bases; unmatched junction bases: 4. CDR1 is DFQATT and CDR2 is SNEGSKA in the germline V gene (reference sequence). The CDR3 covers 13 residues.

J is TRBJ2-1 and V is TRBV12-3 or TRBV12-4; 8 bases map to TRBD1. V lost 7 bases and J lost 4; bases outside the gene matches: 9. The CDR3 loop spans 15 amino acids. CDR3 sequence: CASIAGRGLYNEQFF. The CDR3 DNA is TGTGCCAGCATCGCCGGCAGGGGGCTATACAATGAGCAGTTCTTC.

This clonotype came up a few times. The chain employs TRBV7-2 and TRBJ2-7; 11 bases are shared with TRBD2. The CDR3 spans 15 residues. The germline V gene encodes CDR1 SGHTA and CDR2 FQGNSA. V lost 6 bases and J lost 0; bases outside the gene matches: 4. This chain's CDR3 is CASSWGLAVSYEQYF. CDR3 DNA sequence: TGTGCCAGCAGTTGGGGACTAGCGGTCTCCTACGAGCAGTACTTC.

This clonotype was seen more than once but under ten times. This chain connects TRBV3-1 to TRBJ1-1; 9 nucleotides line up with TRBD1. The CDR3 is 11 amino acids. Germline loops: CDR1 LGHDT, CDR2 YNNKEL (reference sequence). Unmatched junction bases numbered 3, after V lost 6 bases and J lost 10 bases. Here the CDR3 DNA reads TGTGCCAGCAGGCAGACAGGGGGAGCTTTCTTT. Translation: CASRQTGGAFF.

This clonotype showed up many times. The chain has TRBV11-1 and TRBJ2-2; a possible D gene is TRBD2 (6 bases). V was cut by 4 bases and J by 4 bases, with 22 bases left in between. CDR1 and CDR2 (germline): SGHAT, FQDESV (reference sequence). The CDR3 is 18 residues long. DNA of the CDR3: TGTGCCAGCAGCTCGCGGACTACAGTAAGGAGATTCACCGGGGAGCTGTTTTTT. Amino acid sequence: CASSSRTTVRRFTGELFF.

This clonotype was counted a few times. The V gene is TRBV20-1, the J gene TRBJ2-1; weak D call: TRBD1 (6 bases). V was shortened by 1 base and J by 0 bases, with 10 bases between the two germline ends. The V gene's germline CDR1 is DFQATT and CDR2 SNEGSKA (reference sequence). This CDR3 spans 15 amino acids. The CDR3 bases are TGCAGTGCTAGAGTAGACAGGAGCTCCTACAATGAGCAGTTCTTC. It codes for CSARVDRSSYNEQFF.

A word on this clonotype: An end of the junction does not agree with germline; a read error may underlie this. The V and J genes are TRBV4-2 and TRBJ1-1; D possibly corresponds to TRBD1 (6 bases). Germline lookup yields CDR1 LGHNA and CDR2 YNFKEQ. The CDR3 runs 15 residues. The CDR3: CASSQTRTEPTEAFF. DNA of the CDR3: TGTGCCAGCAGCCAAACCAGGACAGAGCCTACTGAGGCTTTCTTT.

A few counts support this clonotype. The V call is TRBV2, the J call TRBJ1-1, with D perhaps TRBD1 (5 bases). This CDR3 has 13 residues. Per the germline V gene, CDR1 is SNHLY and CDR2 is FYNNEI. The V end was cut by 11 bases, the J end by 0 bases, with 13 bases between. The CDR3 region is CAGTGTVNTEAFF. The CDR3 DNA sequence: TGTGCCGGGACCGGGACTGTGAACACTGAAGCTTTCTTT.

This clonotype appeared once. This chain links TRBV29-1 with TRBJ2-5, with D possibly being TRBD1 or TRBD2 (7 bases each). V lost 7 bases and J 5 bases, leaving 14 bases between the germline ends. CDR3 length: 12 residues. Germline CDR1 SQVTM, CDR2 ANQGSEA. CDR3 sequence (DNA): TGCAGCGCCCTCAGGGGGGGTGAGACCCAGTACTTC. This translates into CSALRGGETQYF.

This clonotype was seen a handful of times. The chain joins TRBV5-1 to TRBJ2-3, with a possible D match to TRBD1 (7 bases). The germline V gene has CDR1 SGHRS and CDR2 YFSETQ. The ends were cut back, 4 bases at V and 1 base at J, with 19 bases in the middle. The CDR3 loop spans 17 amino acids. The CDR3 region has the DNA TGCGCCAGCAGCATCGGGGGACTCCAGGGGGGCACAGATACGCAGTATTTT. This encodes CASSIGGLQGGTDTQYF.